Sequencing of this T cell receptor (beta chain) was carried out in a study of blood T cells in healthy people across ages. A second 7 to 11 cycle PCR used barcoded and J-beta primers. Each CDR3 protein is one row after TCRdb ran MiXCR on the 5' RACE reads. This repertoire shows under 850,000 distinct CDR3 sequences, roughly 35% found once; its top ten account for under 15%. Germline V CDR1 and CDR2: LGHNA, YSLEER. The V end lost 1 base, the J end lost 3 bases, and 7 bases lay between the germline ends. This CDR3 has 15 amino acids. This clonotype occurred a few times. The chain uses TRBV4-3 and TRBJ1-6; no firm D call. The TCR comes from a man between 18 and 35 years old in good health. Source material: blood. This CDR3 reads CASSQVEFYNSPLHF. For the CDR3, the DNA is TGCGCCAGCAGCCAAGTGGAGTTCTATAATTCACCCCTCCACTTT.